Each of the 8 T cell receptor beta chains below was sequenced from the same sample in a study of shared clonotypes between healthy human individuals. Clones were sequenced by immunoSEQ multiplex PCR, and TCRdb holds only the in-frame ones, with some missing. The sample records 2.5 million or so clones, over 85% being singletons. Input material: naive CD4+ T cells sorted from blood. Specified subset: CD45RA+ positively selected. The receptors were gathered from a man aged 18-30 years in good health.

V gene TRBV14 combines with J gene TRBJ2-5; D unresolved. V was clipped by 1 base and J by 5 bases, with 11 bases between them. The CDR3 totals 14 residues. Germline V gene lookup returns CDR1 SGHDN and CDR2 FVKESK. CDR3: CASSQASKIETQYF. CDR3 sequence (DNA): TGTGCCAGCAGCCAAGCGTCCAAGATTGAGACCCAGTACTTC.

As to this clone: This sample also contains other DNA sequences that code for the same CDR3. This chain uses TRBV11-2 with TRBJ2-3, with D uncertain. V was shortened by 1 base and J by 3 bases, with 5 bases between the two germline ends. CDR1 and CDR2 from the germline V gene are SGHAT and FQNNGV. This CDR3 comprises 13 residues. The CDR3: CASSLGATDTQYF. In DNA form, the CDR3 reads TGTGCCAGCAGCTTAGGTGCGACAGATACGCAGTATTTT.

The sample holds a few counts of this clone. Other nucleotide sequences in the sample specify the same CDR3. The rearrangement uses TRBV30 and TRBJ2-3; D is uncertain. Germline V gene lookup returns CDR1 GTSNPN and CDR2 SVGIG (reference sequence). The CDR3 spans 11 residues. V was trimmed by 0 bases and J by 5 bases, leaving 3 bases between them. CDR3 residues: CAWSVRDTQYF. The DNA for the CDR3 is TGTGCCTGGAGTGTGCGAGATACGCAGTATTTT.

Comments on this clone: This sample also contains other DNA sequences that code for the same CDR3. This chain joins TRBV18 and TRBJ1-1, with TRBD1 matching over 7 bases. The germline gives CDR1 KGHSH, CDR2 LQKENI. V lost 0 bases to trimming and J lost 0 bases; unmatched junction nucleotides: 1. The CDR3 sequence is 15 residues long. The CDR3 reads CASSPPGQLNTEAFF. CDR3 DNA sequence: TGTGCCAGCTCACCACCGGGACAGCTGAACACTGAAGCTTTCTTT.

The chain carries TRBV10-3 and TRBJ1-1, with 8 bases aligning to TRBD1. The CDR3 sequence is 14 residues long. Per germline, CDR1 ENHRY and CDR2 SYGVKD. V trimming: 3 bases; J trimming: 4 bases; junction bases outside the gene matches: 4. CDR3 in amino acids: CAISDRGLGTEAFF. The CDR3 DNA reads TGTGCCATCAGTGACAGGGGGCTGGGCACTGAAGCTTTCTTT.

The genes are TRBV9 and TRBJ2-5; D is unresolved. The CDR3 runs 13 residues. The germline gives CDR1 SGDLS, CDR2 YYNGEE. V was shortened by 6 bases and J by 5 bases, with 14 bases between the two germline ends. CDR3 protein: CASNRAAQETQYF. Here the CDR3 DNA reads TGTGCCAGCAACCGGGCCGCCCAGGAGACCCAGTACTTC.

Remarks on this clone: Distinct nucleotide sequences in the sample also encode this CDR3. V gene TRBV28 combines with J gene TRBJ2-2; unclear D gene. Germline CDR1 reads MDHEN; CDR2 reads SYDVKM. This CDR3 spans 13 amino acids. Trimming left V 3 bases short and J 1 base short, with 3 bases between. CDR3 amino acids: CASSFRNTGELFF. CDR3 nucleotide sequence: TGTGCCAGCAGTTTTAGGAACACCGGGGAGCTGTTTTTT.

V and J are TRBV18 and TRBJ1-6; D is undetermined. CDR3 size: 14 residues. Trimming took 5 bases from V and 7 from J, leaving 12 bases between them. Germline V gene lookup returns CDR1 KGHSH and CDR2 LQKENI. CDR3 coding DNA: TGTGCCAGCTCATGGGAGGAGGGCAATTCACCCCTCCACTTT. As protein: CASSWEEGNSPLHF.